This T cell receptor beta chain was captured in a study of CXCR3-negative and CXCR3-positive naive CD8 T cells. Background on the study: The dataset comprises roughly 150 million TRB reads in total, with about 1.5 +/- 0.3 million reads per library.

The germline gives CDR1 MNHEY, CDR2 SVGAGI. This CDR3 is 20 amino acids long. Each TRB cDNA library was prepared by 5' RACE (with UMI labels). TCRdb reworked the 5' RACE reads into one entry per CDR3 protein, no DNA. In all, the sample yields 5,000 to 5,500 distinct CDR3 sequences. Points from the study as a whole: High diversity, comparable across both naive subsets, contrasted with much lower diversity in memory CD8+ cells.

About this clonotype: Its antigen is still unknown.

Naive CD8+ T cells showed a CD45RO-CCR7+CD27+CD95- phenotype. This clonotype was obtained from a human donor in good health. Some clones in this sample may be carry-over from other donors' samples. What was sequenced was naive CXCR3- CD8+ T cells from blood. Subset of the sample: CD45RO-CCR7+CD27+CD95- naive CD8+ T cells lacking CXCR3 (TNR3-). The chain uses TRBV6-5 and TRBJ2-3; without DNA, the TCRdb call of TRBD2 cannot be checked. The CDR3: CASSRTGTSGGPTITDTQYF.